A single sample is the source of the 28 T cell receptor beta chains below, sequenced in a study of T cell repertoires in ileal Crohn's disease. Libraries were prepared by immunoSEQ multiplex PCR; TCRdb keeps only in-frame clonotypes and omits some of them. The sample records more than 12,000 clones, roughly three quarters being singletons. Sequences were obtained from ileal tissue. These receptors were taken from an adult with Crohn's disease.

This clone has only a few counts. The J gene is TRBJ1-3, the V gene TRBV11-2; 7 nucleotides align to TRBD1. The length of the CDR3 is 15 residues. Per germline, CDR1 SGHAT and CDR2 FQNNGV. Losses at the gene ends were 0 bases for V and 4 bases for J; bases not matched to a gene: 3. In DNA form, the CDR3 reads TGTGCCAGCAGCTTAGACGGGGGACAGGGAAACACCATATATTTT. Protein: CASSLDGGQGNTIYF.

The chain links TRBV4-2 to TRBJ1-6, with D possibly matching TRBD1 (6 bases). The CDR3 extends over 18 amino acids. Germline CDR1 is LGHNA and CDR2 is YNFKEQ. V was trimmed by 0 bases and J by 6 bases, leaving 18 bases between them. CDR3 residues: CASSQDLRGGNSNSPLHF. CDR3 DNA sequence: TGTGCCAGCAGCCAAGATCTCCGAGGGGGTAACAGTAATTCACCCCTCCACTTT.

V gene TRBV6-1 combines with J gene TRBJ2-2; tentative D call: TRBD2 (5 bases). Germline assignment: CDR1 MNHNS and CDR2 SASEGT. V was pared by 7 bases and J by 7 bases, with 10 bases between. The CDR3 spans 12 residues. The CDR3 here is CASTRDSGELFF. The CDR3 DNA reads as TGTGCCAGCACCCGGGATAGCGGGGAGCTGTTTTTT.

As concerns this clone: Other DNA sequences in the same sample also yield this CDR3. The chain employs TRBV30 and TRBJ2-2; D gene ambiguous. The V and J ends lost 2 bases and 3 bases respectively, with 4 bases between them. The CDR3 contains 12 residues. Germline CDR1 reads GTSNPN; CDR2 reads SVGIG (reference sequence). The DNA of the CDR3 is TGTGCCTGGAGTCCTGACACCGGGGAGCTGTTTTTT. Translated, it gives CAWSPDTGELFF.

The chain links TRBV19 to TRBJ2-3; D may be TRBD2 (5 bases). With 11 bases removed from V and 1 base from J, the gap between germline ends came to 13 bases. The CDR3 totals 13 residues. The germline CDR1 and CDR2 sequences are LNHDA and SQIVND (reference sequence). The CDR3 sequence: CAARERGTDTQYF. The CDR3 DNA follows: TGTGCCGCCCGGGAAAGGGGCACAGATACGCAGTATTTT.

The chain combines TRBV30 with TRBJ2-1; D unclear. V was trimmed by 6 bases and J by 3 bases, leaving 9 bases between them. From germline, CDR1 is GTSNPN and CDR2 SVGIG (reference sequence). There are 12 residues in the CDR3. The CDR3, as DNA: TGTGCCTGCGTCAGAAACTACAATGAGCAGTTCTTC. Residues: CACVRNYNEQFF.

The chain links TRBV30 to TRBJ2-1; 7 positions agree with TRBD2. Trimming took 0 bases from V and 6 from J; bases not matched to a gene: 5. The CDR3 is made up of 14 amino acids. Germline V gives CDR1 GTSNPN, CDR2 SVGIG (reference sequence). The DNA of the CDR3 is TGTGCCTGGAGTGTTGCCCCGGGGGGCAATGAGCAGTTCTTC. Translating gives CAWSVAPGGNEQFF. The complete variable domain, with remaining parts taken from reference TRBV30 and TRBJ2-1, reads SQTIHQWPATLVQPVGSPLSLECTVEGTSNPNLYWYRQAAGRGLQLLFYSVGIGQISSEVPQNLSASRPQDRQFILSSKKLLLSDSGFYLCAWSVAPGGNEQFFGPGTRLTVL.

The CDR3 bases are TGTGCCAGCAGGGGACTAGCGGGGTTCACAGATACGCAGTATTTT. Translated, it gives CASRGLAGFTDTQYF. The rearrangement links TRBV27 to TRBJ2-3; 13 bases fit TRBD2. The CDR3 has 15 amino acids. The germline CDR1 and CDR2 sequences are MNHEY and SMNVEV (reference sequence). With V trimmed by 6 bases and J by 2 bases, 2 bases remained unmatched.

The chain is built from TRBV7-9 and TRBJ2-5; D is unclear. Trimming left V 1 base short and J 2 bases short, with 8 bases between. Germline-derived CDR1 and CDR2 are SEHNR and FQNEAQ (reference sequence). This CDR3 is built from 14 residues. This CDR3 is CASSLGLEQETQYF. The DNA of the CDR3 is TGTGCCAGCAGCTTAGGACTTGAACAAGAGACCCAGTACTTC.

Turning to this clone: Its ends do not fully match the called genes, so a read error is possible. CDR3 residues: CASSEMTSARQIF. In nucleotides, the CDR3 is TGTGCCAGCAGTGAGATGACTAGCGCCCGGCAAATCTTC. The V call is TRBV2, the J call TRBJ2-1, with 8 bases that match TRBD2. The length of the CDR3 is 13 residues. Germline V gene lookup returns CDR1 SNHLY and CDR2 FYNNEI.

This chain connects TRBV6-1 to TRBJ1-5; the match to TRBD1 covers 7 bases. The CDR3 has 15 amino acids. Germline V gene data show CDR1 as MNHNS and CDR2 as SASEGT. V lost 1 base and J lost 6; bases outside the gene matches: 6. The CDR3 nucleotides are TGTGCCAGCAGTGAAGGACAGGGTCTCTCTCAGCCCCAGCATTTT. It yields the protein CASSEGQGLSQPQHF.

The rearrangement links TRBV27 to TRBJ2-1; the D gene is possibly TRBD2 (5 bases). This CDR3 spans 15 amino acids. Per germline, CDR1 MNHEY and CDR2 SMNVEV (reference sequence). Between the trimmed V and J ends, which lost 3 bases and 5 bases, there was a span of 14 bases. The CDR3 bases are TGTGCCAGCAGTTTCATACTAGGATTAAACAATGAGCAGTTCTTC. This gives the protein CASSFILGLNNEQFF.

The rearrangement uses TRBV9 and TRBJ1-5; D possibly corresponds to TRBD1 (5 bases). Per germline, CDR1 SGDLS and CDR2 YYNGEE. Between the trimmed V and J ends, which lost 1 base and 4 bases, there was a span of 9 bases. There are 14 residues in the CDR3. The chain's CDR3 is CASSVQGGNQPQHF. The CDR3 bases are TGTGCCAGCAGCGTACAGGGTGGGAATCAGCCCCAGCATTTT.

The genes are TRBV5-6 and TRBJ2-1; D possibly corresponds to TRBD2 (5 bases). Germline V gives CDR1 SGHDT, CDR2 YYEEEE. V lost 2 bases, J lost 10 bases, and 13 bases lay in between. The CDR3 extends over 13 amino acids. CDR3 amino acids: CASSFVWRKEQFF. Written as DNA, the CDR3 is TGTGCCAGCAGCTTCGTCTGGAGGAAAGAGCAGTTCTTC.

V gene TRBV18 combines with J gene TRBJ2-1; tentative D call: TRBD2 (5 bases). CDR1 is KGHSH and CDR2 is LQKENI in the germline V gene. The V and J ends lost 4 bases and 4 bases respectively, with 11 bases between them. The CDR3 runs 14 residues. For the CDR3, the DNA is TGTGCCAGCTCACTCCATGAGGGATACAATGAGCAGTTCTTC. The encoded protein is CASSLHEGYNEQFF.

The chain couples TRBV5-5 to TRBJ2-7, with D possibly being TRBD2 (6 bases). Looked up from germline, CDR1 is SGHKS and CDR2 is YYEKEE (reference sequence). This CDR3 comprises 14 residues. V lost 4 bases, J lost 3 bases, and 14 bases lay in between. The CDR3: CASSLGGILYEQYF. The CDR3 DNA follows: TGTGCCAGCAGCCTCGGAGGGATCCTCTACGAGCAGTACTTC.

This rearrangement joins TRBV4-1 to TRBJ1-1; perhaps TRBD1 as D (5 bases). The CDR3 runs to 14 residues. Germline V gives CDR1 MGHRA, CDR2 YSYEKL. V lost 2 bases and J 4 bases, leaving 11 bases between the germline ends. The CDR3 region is CASSQSGLSTEAFF. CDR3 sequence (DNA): TGCGCCAGCAGCCAATCGGGACTTAGCACTGAAGCTTTCTTT.

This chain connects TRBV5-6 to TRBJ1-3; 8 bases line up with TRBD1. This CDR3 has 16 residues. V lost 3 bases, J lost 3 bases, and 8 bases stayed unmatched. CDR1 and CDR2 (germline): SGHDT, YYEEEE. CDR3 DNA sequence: TGTGCCAGCAGCTCTTTCGGACAGGGTCATGGAAACACCATATATTTT. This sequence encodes CASSSFGQGHGNTIYF.

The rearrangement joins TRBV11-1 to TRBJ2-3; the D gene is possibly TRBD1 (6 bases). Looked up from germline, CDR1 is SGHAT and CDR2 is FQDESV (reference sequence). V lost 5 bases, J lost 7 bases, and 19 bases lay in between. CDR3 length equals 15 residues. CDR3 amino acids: CASSLSPQGGYTQYF. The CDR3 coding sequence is TGTGCCAGCAGCCTCAGCCCACAGGGTGGGTATACGCAGTATTTT.

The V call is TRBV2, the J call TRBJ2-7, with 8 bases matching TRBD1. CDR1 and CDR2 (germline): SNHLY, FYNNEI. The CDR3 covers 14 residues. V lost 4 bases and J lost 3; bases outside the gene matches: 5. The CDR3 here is CASSANRGVYEQYF. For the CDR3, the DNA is TGTGCCAGCAGTGCAAACAGGGGGGTCTACGAGCAGTACTTC.

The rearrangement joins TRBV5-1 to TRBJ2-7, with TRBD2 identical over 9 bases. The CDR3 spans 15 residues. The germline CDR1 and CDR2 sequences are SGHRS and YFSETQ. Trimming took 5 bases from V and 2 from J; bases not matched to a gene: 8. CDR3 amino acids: CASRGTSQPTYEQYF. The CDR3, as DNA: TGCGCCAGCAGGGGGACTAGCCAGCCTACCTACGAGCAGTACTTC.

The CDR3 is CASSLTAGGDYGYTF. As DNA, the CDR3 is TGTGCCAGCAGCTTAACGGCAGGAGGCGACTATGGCTACACCTTC. The chain couples TRBV11-2 to TRBJ1-2; D is undetermined. CDR3 length: 15 amino acids. CDR1 SGHAT and CDR2 FQNNGV come from the germline V gene. V lost 2 bases and J lost 3, with 13 bases in between.

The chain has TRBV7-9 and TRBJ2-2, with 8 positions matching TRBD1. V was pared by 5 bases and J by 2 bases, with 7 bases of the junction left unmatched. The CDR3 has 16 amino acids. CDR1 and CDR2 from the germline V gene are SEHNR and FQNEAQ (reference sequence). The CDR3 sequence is CASSARDRQNTGELFF. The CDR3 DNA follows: TGTGCCAGCAGCGCCAGGGACAGGCAAAACACCGGGGAGCTGTTTTTT.

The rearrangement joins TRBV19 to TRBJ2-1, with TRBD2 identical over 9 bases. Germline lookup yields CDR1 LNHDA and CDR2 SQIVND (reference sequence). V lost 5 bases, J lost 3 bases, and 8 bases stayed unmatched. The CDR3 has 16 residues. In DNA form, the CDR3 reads TGTGCCAGTAGTCCAAGGGCGGGAGGGTTCTACAATGAGCAGTTCTTC. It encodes CASSPRAGGFYNEQFF.

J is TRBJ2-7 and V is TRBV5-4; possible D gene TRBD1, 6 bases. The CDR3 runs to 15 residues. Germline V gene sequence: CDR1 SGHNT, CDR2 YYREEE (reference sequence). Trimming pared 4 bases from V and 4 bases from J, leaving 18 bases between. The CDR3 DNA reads TGTGCCAGCAGCCCAGATAGGGCAGGGGTGTACGAGCAGTACTTC. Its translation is CASSPDRAGVYEQYF. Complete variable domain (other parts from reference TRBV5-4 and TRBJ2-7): ETGVTQSPTHLIKTRGQQVTLRCSSQSGHNTVSWYQQALGQGPQFIFQYYREEENGRGNFPPRFSGLQFPNYSSELNVNALELDDSALYLCASSPDRAGVYEQYFGPGTRLTVT.

CDR3 nucleotides: TGTGCCAGCAGCCAACTAGGCGAGCAGTACTTC. Encoded protein: CASSQLGEQYF. The chain uses TRBV4-2 and TRBJ2-5; D gene unclear. With the DNA end fitting TRBJ2-7 better, the J assignment may be wrong. Germline V gene sequence: CDR1 LGHNA, CDR2 YNFKEQ. The CDR3 totals 11 residues.

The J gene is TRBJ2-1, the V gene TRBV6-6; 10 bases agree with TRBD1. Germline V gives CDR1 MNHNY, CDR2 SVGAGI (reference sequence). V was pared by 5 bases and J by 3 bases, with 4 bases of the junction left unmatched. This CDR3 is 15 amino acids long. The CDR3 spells CASSGTGDYYNEQFF. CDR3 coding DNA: TGTGCCAGCAGTGGGACAGGGGACTACTACAATGAGCAGTTCTTC.

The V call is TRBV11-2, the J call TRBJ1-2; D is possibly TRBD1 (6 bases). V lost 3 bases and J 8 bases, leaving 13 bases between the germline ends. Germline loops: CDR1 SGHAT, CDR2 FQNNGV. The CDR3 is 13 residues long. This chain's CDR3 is CASSFTSGEGYTF. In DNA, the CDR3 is TGTGCCAGCAGCTTCACCTCAGGGGAAGGCTACACCTTC.